A selection of T cell receptor beta chains follows, all from one sample in a study of Tregs in tolerant kidney transplant recipients. Profiling relied on immunoSEQ multiplex PCR, and the TCRdb table lists in-frame clones only, not all of them. This table holds around 50,000 clones, around four fifths found once. Material for sequencing was CD4+ T cells from blood. All receptors derive from a human donor in good health. Both conserved end residues are part of each CDR3. Fields, in order: V gene, D gene, J gene, clone size, CDR3 protein, CDR3 DNA. D genes are given only for firm matches. Not all rows give a size; the values are once, few, many and, for expanded clones, a class.

>TRBV30|-|TRBJ1-1|-
CAWSPQGRMNTEAFF
TGTGCCTGGAGTCCCCAGGGGCGGATGAACACTGAAGCTTTCTTT
>TRBV9|TRBD2|TRBJ2-7|-
CASSTSGGVRSYEQYF
TGTGCCAGCTCTACTAGCGGGGGGGTCCGATCCTACGAGCAGTACTTC
>TRBV4-3|TRBD1|TRBJ2-6|-
CASSHSGQGAGANVLTF
TGCGCCAGCAGCCATAGTGGACAGGGGGCGGGGGCCAACGTCCTGACTTTC
>TRBV9|-|TRBJ2-3|-
CASSLSPLATDTQYF
TGTGCCAGCAGCCTCTCTCCCCTCGCCACAGATACGCAGTATTTT
>TRBV9|-|TRBJ2-1|-
CASSVPGEQFF
TGTGCCAGCAGCGTGCCCGGAGAGCAGTTCTTC
>TRBV19|-|TRBJ1-4|-
CASTPRGGSEKLFF
TGTGCCAGTACCCCGCGAGGGGGGAGTGAAAAACTGTTTTTT
>TRBV6-5|TRBD2|TRBJ2-3|-
CASSLAGSSTDTQYF
TGTGCCAGCAGTTTAGCGGGGTCTAGCACAGATACGCAGTATTTT
>TRBV9|-|TRBJ2-1|-
CASSVAGEGNEQFF
TGTGCCAGCAGCGTAGCGGGAGAGGGCAATGAGCAGTTCTTC
>TRBV13|TRBD2|TRBJ2-7|-
CASSVRPKGTSGFPGEQYF
TGTGCCAGCAGTGTAAGACCAAAGGGGACTAGCGGGTTTCCGGGCGAGCAGTACTTC
>TRBV14|-|TRBJ2-2|-
CASSRTGELFF
TGTGCCAGCAGCCGAACCGGGGAGCTGTTTTTT
>TRBV6-6|TRBD1|TRBJ1-2|-
CATLDRGGDGYTF
TGTGCCACCCTGGACAGGGGGGGGGATGGCTACACCTTC
>TRBV30|-|TRBJ1-3|once
CAWRRYSGNTIYF
TGTGCCTGGAGACGGTACTCTGGAAACACCATATATTTT
>TRBV5-6|-|TRBJ2-1|-
CASSGGTANNEQFF
TGTGCCAGCAGCGGGGGGACAGCCAACAATGAGCAGTTCTTC
>TRBV7-2|TRBD2|TRBJ2-7|-
CASSGVGLAGPSGHEQYF
TGTGCCAGCAGCGGCGTGGGGCTAGCGGGACCCTCCGGCCACGAGCAGTACTTC
>TRBV29-1|-|TRBJ1-2|once
CSVRGGLENYGYTF
TGCAGCGTTAGGGGGGGGCTTGAGAACTATGGCTACACCTTC
>TRBV5-1|TRBD1|TRBJ2-3|-
CASSSRDRATDTQYF
TGCGCCAGCAGCTCGAGGGACAGGGCAACAGATACGCAGTATTTT
>TRBV2|TRBD1|TRBJ1-6|-
CASSATGQNNSPLHF
TGTGCCAGCAGCGCGACGGGACAGAATAATTCACCCCTCCACTTT
>TRBV7-2|-|TRBJ2-1|-
CASSQRWLYNEQFF
TGTGCCAGCAGCCAGCGATGGCTCTACAATGAGCAGTTCTTC
>TRBV20-1|-|TRBJ2-1|-
CSAALRDEQFF
TGCAGTGCTGCCCTCAGAGACGAGCAGTTCTTC
>TRBV11-2|TRBD2|TRBJ2-3|-
CASSRRSSGGRPTDTQYF
TGTGCCAGCAGCCGCCGGTCTAGCGGGGGGCGGCCCACAGATACGCAGTATTTT
>TRBV5-1|-|TRBJ2-1|-
CASSLGLSWGQFF
TGCGCCAGCAGCTTGGGGCTATCCTGGGGGCAGTTCTTC
>TRBV4-3|-|TRBJ2-6|few
CASSQDNSGANVLTF
TGCGCCAGCAGCCAGGATAACTCTGGGGCCAACGTCCTGACTTTC
>TRBV7-9|TRBD1|TRBJ2-2|once
CASSLGTATDSNTGELFF
TGTGCCAGCAGCCTAGGGACAGCGACTGACTCGAACACCGGGGAGCTGTTTTTT
>TRBV6-5|TRBD1|TRBJ1-3|-
CASRGQGAGNTIYF
TGTGCCAGCAGAGGTCAGGGGGCTGGAAACACCATATATTTT
>TRBV30|-|TRBJ1-3|medium-sized
CAWSPTGGNTIYF
TGTGCCTGGAGTCCGACTGGGGGAAACACCATATATTTT
>TRBV5-1|-|TRBJ2-3|-
CASSSAGRDTQYF
TGCGCCAGCAGTTCGGCAGGGCGGGATACGCAGTATTTT